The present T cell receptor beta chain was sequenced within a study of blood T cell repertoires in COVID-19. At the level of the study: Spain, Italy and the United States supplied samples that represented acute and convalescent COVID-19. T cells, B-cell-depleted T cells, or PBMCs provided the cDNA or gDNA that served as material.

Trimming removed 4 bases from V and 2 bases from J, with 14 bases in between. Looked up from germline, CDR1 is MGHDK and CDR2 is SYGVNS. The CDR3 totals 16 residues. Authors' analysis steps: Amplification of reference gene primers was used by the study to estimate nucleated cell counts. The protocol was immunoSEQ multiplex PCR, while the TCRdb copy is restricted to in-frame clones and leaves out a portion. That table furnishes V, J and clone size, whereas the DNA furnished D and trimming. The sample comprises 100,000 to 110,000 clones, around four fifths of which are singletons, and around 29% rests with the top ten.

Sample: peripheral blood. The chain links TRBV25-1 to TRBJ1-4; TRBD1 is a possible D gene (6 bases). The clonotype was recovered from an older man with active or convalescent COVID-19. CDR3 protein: CASSGYRELTNEKLFF. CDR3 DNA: TGTGCCAGCAGTGGGTACAGGGAGTTGACTAATGAAAAACTGTTTTTT.